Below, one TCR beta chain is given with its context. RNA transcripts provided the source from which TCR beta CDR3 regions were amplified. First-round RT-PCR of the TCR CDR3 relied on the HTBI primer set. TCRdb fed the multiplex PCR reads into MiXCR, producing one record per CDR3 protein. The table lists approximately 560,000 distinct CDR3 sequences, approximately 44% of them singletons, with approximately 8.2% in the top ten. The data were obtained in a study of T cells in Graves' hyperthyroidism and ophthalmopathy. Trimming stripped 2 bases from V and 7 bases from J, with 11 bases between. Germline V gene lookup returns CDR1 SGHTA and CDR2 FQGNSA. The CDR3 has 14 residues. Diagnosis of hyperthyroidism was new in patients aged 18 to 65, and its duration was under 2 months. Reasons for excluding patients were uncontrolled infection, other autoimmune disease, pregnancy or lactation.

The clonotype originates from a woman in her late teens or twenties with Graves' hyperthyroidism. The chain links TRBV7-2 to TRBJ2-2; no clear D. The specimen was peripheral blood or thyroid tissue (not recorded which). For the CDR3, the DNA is TGTGCCAGCAGCTTAAACGTCCCGAACGGGGAGCTGTTTTTT. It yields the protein CASSLNVPNGELFF. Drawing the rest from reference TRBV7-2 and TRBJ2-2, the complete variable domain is GAGVSQSPSNKVTEKGKDVELRCDPISGHTALYWYRQSLGQGLEFLIYFQGNSAPDKSGLPSDRFSAERTGGSVSTLTIQRTQQEDSAVYLCASSLNVPNGELFFGEGSRLTVL.